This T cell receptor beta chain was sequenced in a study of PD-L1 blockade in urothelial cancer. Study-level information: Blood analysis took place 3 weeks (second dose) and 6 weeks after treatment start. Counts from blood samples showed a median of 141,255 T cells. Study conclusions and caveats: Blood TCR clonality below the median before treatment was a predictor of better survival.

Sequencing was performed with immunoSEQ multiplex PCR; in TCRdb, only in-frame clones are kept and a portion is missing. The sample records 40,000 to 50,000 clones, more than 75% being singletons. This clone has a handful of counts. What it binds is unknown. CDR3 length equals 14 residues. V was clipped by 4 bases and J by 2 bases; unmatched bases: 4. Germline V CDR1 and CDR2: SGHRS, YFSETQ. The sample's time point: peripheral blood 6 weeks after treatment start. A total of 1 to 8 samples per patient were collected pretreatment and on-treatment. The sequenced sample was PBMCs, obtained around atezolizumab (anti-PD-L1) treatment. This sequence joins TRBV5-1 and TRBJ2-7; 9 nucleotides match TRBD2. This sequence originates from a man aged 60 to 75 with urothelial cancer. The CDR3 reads CASSIAGATYEQYF. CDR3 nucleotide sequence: TGCGCCAGCAGCATAGCGGGAGCCACCTACGAGCAGTACTTC.